The T cell receptor (beta chain) under discussion was sequenced for a study of OX40 agonist ivuxolimab in advanced cancers. This table comes from immunoSEQ multiplex PCR, and its TCRdb copy is limited to in-frame clones, with some not included. The sample holds around 41,000 clones; over 80% are singletons and the top ten take 4.5% to 6%. Germline V gene data show CDR1 as LNHDA and CDR2 as SQIVND (reference sequence). The CDR3 loop spans 16 amino acids. V lost 3 bases and J lost 0; bases outside the gene matches: 6. This receptor was taken from an adult with an advanced solid tumor such as melanoma, head and neck, liver or kidney cancer. The chain employs TRBV19 and TRBJ2-3; 7 bases are a match to TRBD2. The source was CD4+ or CD8+ T cells sorted from blood, collected in a trial of the OX40 agonist ivuxolimab. Written as DNA, the CDR3 is TGTGCCAGTAGTATCAGCGGGGCATATAGCACAGATACGCAGTATTTT. Its translation: CASSISGAYSTDTQYF. The full variable domain, its missing parts supplied by reference TRBV19 and TRBJ2-3, is DGGITQSPKYLFRKEGQNVTLSCEQNLNHDAMYWYRQDPGQGLRLIYYSQIVNDFQKGDIAEGYSVSREKKESFPLTVTSAQKNPTAFYLCASSISGAYSTDTQYFGPGTRLTVL.